What follows are 2 T cell receptor beta chains derived from one specimen sequenced in a study of shared clonotypes between healthy human individuals. Produced via immunoSEQ multiplex PCR; TCRdb's table is partial and in-frame only. The sample records about 980,000 clones, around 80% being singletons. Sequences were obtained from memory CD4+ T cells sorted from blood. Subset meaning: CD45RA-negative fraction. The receptors here all came from a man in his late teens or twenties in good health.

V gene TRBV30 combines with J gene TRBJ1-1; the D is unclear. CDR3 length: 13 residues. The germline gives CDR1 GTSNPN, CDR2 SVGIG (reference sequence). V lost 0 bases to trimming and J lost 5 bases, with 10 bases between them. CDR3 DNA: TGTGCCTGGAGTGTATCGATAGGGACTGAAGCTTTCTTT. Its translation is CAWSVSIGTEAFF.

The chain combines TRBV28 with TRBJ2-1; TRBD2 agrees at 9 bases. Germline CDR1 MDHEN, CDR2 SYDVKM. The V segment lost 1 base and the J segment 9 bases; nucleotides outside the gene matches: 10. The CDR3 loop spans 16 amino acids. Here the CDR3 reads CASSLYLAGGPGEQFF. For the CDR3, the DNA is TGTGCCAGCAGTTTATATTTGGCGGGGGGGCCGGGTGAGCAGTTCTTC. The full variable domain, its missing parts supplied by reference TRBV28 and TRBJ2-1, is DVKVTQSSRYLVKRTGEKVFLECVQDMDHENMFWYRQDPGLGLRLIYFSYDVKMKEKGDIPEGYSVSREKKERFSLILESASTNQTSMYLCASSLYLAGGPGEQFFGPGTRLTVL.